These 16 T cell receptor beta chains share one sample of origin, sequenced in a study of cytomegalovirus exposure and HLA in healthy donors (dated by TCRdb to the late 2010s). Libraries were made using the immunoSEQ multiplex PCR assay. The multiplex PCR relied on a mix of 60 forward primers for TCR Vbeta segments and 13 reverse primers for TCR Jbeta segments. In its TCRdb copy, this immuneACCESS table keeps in-frame sequences only and misses some clones. Where compared with another copy, unresolved V genes explain less than half of these, and the others have no known cause. This sample lists roughly 150,000 clones; around 80% were detected once. 2.3% of the sample is in the top ten clones. The sample consisted of PBMCs. The receptor source for this set is a male donor in good health and CMV-seronegative.

The chain has TRBV5-6 and TRBJ2-3; 11 nucleotides match TRBD2. Germline V gene sequence: CDR1 SGHDT, CDR2 YYEEEE. The V segment lost 3 bases and the J segment 5 bases; nucleotides outside the gene matches: 11. The CDR3 length is 17 residues. CDR3 in DNA: TGTGCCAGCAGCTGGGGGTTAGCGGGGGGGCCGGTAGATACGCAGTATTTT. Encoded protein: CASSWGLAGGPVDTQYF.

The chain couples TRBV6-4 to TRBJ1-4; 7 bases fit TRBD1. CDR3 size: 14 residues. Germline V lookup: CDR1 MRHNA, CDR2 SNTAGT. V shed 2 bases, J shed 8 bases, and the junction held 5 bases outside the gene matches. CDR3: CASSDAQGVEKLFF. The CDR3 nucleotides read TGTGCCAGCAGTGACGCCCAGGGGGTCGAAAAACTGTTTTTT.

Comment on this clone: Other DNA sequences in this specimen translate into the identical CDR3. The gene calls are TRBV7-2 and TRBJ2-2; D gene unclear. The germline gives CDR1 SGHTA, CDR2 FQGNSA. CDR3 length: 15 amino acids. Between the trimmed V and J ends, which lost 1 base and 8 bases, there was a span of 14 bases. The CDR3 reads CASSLERFTAGELFF. CDR3 bases: TGTGCCAGCAGCTTAGAGCGATTTACCGCTGGGGAGCTGTTTTTT.

V is TRBV30 and J is TRBJ2-2; D uncertain. The CDR3 contains 14 residues. Germline CDR1 is GTSNPN and CDR2 is SVGIG (reference sequence). The germline V and J ends were trimmed by 3 bases and 1 base, with 9 bases remaining between them. CDR3 sequence reads: CAWRRSGNTGELFF. In DNA, the CDR3 is TGTGCCTGGAGGCGATCCGGGAACACCGGGGAGCTGTTTTTT. The complete variable domain, with remaining parts taken from reference TRBV30 and TRBJ2-2, reads SQTIHQWPATLVQPVGSPLSLECTVEGTSNPNLYWYRQAAGRGLQLLFYSVGIGQISSEVPQNLSASRPQDRQFILSSKKLLLSDSGFYLCAWRRSGNTGELFFGEGSRLTVL.

In this sample, this clone turned up once. This CDR3 is CASSYSQGGTGELFF. CDR3 bases: TGTGCCAGCAGTTATAGCCAGGGGGGCACCGGGGAGCTGTTTTTT. V gene TRBV6-5 combines with J gene TRBJ2-2, with D maybe TRBD1 (7 bases). CDR1 and CDR2 (germline): MNHEY, SVGAGI. Trimming pared 3 bases from V and 4 bases from J, leaving 12 bases between. This CDR3 is 15 amino acids long.

This clone was counted a few times. This rearrangement joins TRBV6-5 to TRBJ2-3; TRBD1 aligns across 9 bases. This CDR3 is 15 amino acids long. V was pared by 4 bases and J by 2 bases, with 4 bases of the junction left unmatched. Germline V lookup: CDR1 MNHEY, CDR2 SVGAGI. This CDR3 is CASSSWTGVTDTQYF. CDR3 nucleotide sequence: TGTGCCAGCAGTTCCTGGACAGGGGTCACAGATACGCAGTATTTT.

The rearrangement joins TRBV7-9 to TRBJ1-4; D is unresolved. The germline gives CDR1 SEHNR, CDR2 FQNEAQ (reference sequence). The CDR3 covers 14 residues. Trimming took off 5 bases at V and 7 bases at J, with 14 bases between the two ends. In DNA form, the CDR3 reads TGTGCCAGCAGCCCGTCGGGGTCGAGTGAAAAACTGTTTTTT. Its protein product is CASSPSGSSEKLFF.

This clone was counted a single time. The chain is built from TRBV4-1 and TRBJ1-5; D might be TRBD1 (5 bases). The ends were cut back, 1 base at V and 3 bases at J, with 16 bases in the middle. This CDR3 has 17 residues. Germline V gene data show CDR1 as MGHRA and CDR2 as YSYEKL. This chain's CDR3 is CASSQVQGLGINQPQHF. CDR3 DNA: TGCGCCAGCAGCCAAGTCCAGGGTCTGGGGATCAATCAGCCCCAGCATTTT.

The rearrangement joins TRBV6-5 to TRBJ2-3, with 8 bases fitting TRBD2. With 7 bases clipped from V and 0 bases from J, the junction kept 6 bases outside the gene matches. Per germline, CDR1 MNHEY and CDR2 SVGAGI. There are 15 residues in the CDR3. CDR3: CASTTTSGSTDTQYF. DNA for the CDR3: TGTGCCAGCACTACTACTAGCGGTAGCACAGATACGCAGTATTTT.

This clone showed up just once. The J gene is TRBJ1-3, the V gene TRBV5-1; TRBD1 agrees at 9 bases. Trimming at V came to 4 bases and at J to 2 bases, leaving 4 bases not matched to a gene. The CDR3 sequence is 15 residues long. Germline V lookup: CDR1 SGHRS, CDR2 YFSETQ. This CDR3 is CASSPRTGAGNTIYF. The CDR3, as DNA: TGCGCCAGCAGCCCACGGACAGGGGCTGGAAACACCATATATTTT. The full variable domain, its missing parts supplied by reference TRBV5-1 and TRBJ1-3, is KAGVTQTPRYLIKTRGQQVTLSCSPISGHRSVSWYQQTPGQGLQFLFEYFSETQRNKGNFPGRFSGRQFSNSRSEMNVSTLELGDSALYLCASSPRTGAGNTIYFGEGSWLTVV.

This chain links TRBV10-3 with TRBJ2-7, with TRBD1 identical over 7 bases. Germline V gene sequence: CDR1 ENHRY, CDR2 SYGVKD. Unmatched junction bases numbered 10, after V lost 6 bases and J lost 5 bases. CDR3 length: 14 residues. CDR3 in amino acids: CAISQRQGENEQYF. Here the CDR3 DNA reads TGTGCCATCAGCCAAAGACAGGGCGAGAACGAGCAGTACTTC.

The V gene is TRBV19, the J gene TRBJ1-2, with 10 bases lining up with TRBD1. The ends lost 1 base at V and 6 bases at J; junction bases unmatched: 2. This CDR3 has 14 residues. CDR1 and CDR2 from the germline V gene are LNHDA and SQIVND (reference sequence). The CDR3 bases are TGTGCCAGTAGTATAGCGGACAGGGGGAATGGCTACACCTTC. Translating it yields CASSIADRGNGYTF.

The rearrangement joins TRBV7-4 to TRBJ2-7; D perhaps matches TRBD1 (5 bases). Germline V gene lookup returns CDR1 SGHVT and CDR2 SQSDAQ. Trimming removed 5 bases from V and 2 bases from J, with 16 bases in between. The CDR3 runs 15 residues. CDR3 residues: CASSRADSLTYEQYF. In DNA, the CDR3 is TGTGCCAGCAGCCGGGCCGACAGTTTGACCTACGAGCAGTACTTC.

V gene TRBV5-1 combines with J gene TRBJ1-5, with D perhaps matching TRBD1 (6 bases). Per germline, CDR1 SGHRS and CDR2 YFSETQ. CDR3 length: 15 amino acids. The V end lost 0 bases, the J end lost 4 bases, and 11 bases lay between the germline ends. The CDR3 coding sequence is TGCGCCAGCAGCTTGGCAGGACAGCGGAATCAGCCCCAGCATTTT. It translates to CASSLAGQRNQPQHF.

V and J are TRBV7-9 and TRBJ1-3, with D possibly matching TRBD1 (5 bases). Germline values: CDR1 SEHNR, CDR2 FQNEAQ (reference sequence). Trimming left V 10 bases short and J 4 bases short, with 17 bases between. The CDR3 runs 14 residues. CDR3 DNA: TGTGCCACCGCGACAGAATACTCCGGAAACACCATATATTTT. Translation: CATATEYSGNTIYF.

The V call is TRBV15, the J call TRBJ2-5; TRBD2 agrees at 14 bases. J was trimmed by 5 bases and V by 1 base; bases with no gene match: 6. This CDR3 region has 17 residues. CDR1 is LNHNV, CDR2 YYDKDF, per germline (reference sequence). The CDR3 DNA reads TGTGCCACCAGCAGAGTTGGGGGACTAGCGGGGGCGGAGACCCAGTACTTC. Protein product: CATSRVGGLAGAETQYF.